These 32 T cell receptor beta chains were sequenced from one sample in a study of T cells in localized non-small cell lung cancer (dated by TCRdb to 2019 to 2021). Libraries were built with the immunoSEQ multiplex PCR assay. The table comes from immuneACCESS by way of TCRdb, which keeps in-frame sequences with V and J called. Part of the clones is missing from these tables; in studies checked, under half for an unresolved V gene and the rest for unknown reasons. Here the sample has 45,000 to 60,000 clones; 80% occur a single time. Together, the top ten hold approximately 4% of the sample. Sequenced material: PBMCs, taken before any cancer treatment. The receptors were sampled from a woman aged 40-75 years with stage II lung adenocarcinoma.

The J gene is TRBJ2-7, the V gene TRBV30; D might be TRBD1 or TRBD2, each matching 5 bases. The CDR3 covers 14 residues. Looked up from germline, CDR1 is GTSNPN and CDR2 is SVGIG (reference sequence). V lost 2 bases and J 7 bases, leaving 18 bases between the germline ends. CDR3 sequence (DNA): TGTGCCTGGAGTCGCACCGGGACCTCAGGGGAGCAGTACTTC. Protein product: CAWSRTGTSGEQYF.

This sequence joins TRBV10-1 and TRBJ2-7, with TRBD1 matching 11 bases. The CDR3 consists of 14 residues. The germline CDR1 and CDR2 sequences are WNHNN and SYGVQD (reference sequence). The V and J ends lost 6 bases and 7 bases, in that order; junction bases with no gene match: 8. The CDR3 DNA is TGCGCCAGCAGACAGGGACAGGGGGTCGGAGAGCAGTACTTC. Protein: CASRQGQGVGEQYF.

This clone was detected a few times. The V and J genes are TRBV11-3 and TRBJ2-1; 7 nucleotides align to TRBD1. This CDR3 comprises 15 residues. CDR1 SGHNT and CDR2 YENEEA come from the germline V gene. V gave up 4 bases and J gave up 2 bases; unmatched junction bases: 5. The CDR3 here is CASSSRQGTYNEQFF. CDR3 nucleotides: TGTGCCAGCAGCTCCCGACAGGGAACCTACAATGAGCAGTTCTTC.

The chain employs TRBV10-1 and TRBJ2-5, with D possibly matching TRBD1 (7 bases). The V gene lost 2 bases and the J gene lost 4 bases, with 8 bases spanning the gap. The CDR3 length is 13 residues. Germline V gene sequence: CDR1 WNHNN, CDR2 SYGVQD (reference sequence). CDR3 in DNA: TGCGCCAGCAGTGAGCAGGGGGGAGAGACCCAGTACTTC. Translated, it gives CASSEQGGETQYF.

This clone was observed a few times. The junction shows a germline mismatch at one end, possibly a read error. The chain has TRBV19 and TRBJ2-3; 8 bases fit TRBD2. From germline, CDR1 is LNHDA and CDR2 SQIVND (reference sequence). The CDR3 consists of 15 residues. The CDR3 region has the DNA TGTGCCAGTTCGCCCGGAGCTGGGCGGGGGGATACCAAAGATTTT. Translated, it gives CASSPGAGRGDTKDF.

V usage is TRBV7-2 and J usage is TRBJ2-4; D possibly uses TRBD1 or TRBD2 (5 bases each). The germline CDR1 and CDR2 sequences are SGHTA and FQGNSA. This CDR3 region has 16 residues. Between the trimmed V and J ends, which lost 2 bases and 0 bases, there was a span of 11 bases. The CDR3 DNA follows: TGTGCCAGCAGCTTATCTGGGACGGTAGCCAAAAACATTCAGTACTTC. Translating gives CASSLSGTVAKNIQYF.

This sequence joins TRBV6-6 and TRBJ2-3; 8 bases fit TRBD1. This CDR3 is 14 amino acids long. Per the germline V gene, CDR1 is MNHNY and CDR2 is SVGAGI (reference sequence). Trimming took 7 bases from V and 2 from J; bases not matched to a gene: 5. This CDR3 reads CASNRDRITDTQYF. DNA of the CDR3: TGTGCCAGCAACCGGGACAGGATCACAGATACGCAGTATTTT.

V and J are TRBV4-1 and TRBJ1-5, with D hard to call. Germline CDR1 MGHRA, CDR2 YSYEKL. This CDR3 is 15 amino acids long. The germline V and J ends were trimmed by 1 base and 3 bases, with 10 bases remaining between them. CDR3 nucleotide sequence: TGCGCCAGCAGCCAAGTCCCCGGGTACAATCAGCCCCAGCATTTT. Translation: CASSQVPGYNQPQHF.

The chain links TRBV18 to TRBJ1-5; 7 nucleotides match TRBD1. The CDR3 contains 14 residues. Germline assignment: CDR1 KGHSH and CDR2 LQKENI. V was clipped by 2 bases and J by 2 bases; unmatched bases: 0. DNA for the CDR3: TGTGCCAGCTCACCAGGGACAGGCAATCAGCCCCAGCATTTT. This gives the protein CASSPGTGNQPQHF.

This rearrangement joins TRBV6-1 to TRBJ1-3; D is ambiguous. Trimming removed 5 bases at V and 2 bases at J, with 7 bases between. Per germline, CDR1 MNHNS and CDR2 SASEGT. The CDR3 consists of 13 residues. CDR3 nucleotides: TGTGCCAGCAGTCTTCCTACTGGAAACACCATATATTTT. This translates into CASSLPTGNTIYF.

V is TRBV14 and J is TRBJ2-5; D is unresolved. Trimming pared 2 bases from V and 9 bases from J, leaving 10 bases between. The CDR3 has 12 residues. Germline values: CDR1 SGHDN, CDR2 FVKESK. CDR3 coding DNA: TGTGCCAGCAGCCAAAACCCCGTCTCCCAGTACTTC. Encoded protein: CASSQNPVSQYF. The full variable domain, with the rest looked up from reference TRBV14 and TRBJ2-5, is EAGVTQFPSHSVIEKGQTVTLRCDPISGHDNLYWYRRVMGKEIKFLLHFVKESKQDESGMPNNRFLAERTGGTYSTLKVQPAELEDSGVYFCASSQNPVSQYFGPGTRLLVL.

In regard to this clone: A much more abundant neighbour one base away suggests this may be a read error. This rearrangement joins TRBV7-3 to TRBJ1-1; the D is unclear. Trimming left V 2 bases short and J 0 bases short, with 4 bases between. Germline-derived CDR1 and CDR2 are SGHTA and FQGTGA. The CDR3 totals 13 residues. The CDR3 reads CASSLGMNTEAFF. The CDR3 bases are TGTGCCAGCAGCTTAGGCATGAACACTGAAGCTTTCTTT.

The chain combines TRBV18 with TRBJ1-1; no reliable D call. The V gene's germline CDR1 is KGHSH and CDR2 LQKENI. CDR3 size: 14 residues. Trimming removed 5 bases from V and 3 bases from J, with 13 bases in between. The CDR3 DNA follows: TGTGCCAGCTCAATAGTATCTGGGGACACTGAAGCTTTCTTT. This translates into CASSIVSGDTEAFF. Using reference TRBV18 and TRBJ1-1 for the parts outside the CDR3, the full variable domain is NAGVMQNPRHLVRRRGQEARLRCSPMKGHSHVYWYRQLPEEGLKFMVYLQKENIIDESGMPKERFSAEFPKEGPSILRIQQVVRGDSAAYFCASSIVSGDTEAFFGQGTRLTVV.

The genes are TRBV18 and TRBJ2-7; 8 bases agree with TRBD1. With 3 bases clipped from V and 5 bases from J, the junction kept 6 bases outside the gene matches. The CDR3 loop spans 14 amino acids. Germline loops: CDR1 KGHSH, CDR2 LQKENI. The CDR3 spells CASSPPGTGDEQYF. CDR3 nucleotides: TGTGCCAGCTCACCTCCCGGGACAGGCGACGAGCAGTACTTC.

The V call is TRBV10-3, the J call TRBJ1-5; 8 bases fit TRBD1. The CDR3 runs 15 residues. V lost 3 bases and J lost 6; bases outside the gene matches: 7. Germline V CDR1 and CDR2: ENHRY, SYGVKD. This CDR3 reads CAISEDRGGSQPQHF. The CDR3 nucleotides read TGTGCCATCAGTGAAGACAGGGGTGGGAGTCAGCCCCAGCATTTT.

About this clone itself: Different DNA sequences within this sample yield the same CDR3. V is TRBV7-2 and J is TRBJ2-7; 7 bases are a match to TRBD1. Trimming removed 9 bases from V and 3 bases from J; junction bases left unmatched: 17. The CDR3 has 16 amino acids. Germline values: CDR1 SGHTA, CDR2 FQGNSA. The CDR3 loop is CASSLSSGTANYEQYF. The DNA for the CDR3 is TGTGCCAGTAGCCTGTCGTCCGGGACAGCTAACTACGAGCAGTACTTC. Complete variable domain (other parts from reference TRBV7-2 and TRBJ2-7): GAGVSQSPSNKVTEKGKDVELRCDPISGHTALYWYRQSLGQGLEFLIYFQGNSAPDKSGLPSDRFSAERTGGSVSTLTIQRTQQEDSAVYLCASSLSSGTANYEQYFGPGTRLTVT.

CDR3 DNA sequence: TGTGCCAGTAGACCTCCTCTTCCCGCGCAGAACACTGAAGCTTTCTTT. This encodes CASRPPLPAQNTEAFF. The rearrangement links TRBV19 to TRBJ1-1; D gene uncertain. Germline V CDR1 and CDR2: LNHDA, SQIVND (reference sequence). The CDR3 covers 16 residues. The ends were cut back, 6 bases at V and 1 base at J, with 18 bases in the middle.

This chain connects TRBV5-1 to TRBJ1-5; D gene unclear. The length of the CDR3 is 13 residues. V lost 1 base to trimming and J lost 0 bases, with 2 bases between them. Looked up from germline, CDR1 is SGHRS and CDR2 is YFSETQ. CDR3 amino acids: CASSLSSNQPQHF. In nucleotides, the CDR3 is TGCGCCAGCAGCTTGAGTAGCAATCAGCCCCAGCATTTT. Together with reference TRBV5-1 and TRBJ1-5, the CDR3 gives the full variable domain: KAGVTQTPRYLIKTRGQQVTLSCSPISGHRSVSWYQQTPGQGLQFLFEYFSETQRNKGNFPGRFSGRQFSNSRSEMNVSTLELGDSALYLCASSLSSNQPQHFGDGTRLSIL.

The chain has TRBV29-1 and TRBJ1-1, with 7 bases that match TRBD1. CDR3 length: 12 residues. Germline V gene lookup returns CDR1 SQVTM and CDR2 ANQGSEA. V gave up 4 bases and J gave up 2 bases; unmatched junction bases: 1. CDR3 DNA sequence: TGCAGCGTTGGGACAGGAAACACTGAAGCTTTCTTT. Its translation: CSVGTGNTEAFF.

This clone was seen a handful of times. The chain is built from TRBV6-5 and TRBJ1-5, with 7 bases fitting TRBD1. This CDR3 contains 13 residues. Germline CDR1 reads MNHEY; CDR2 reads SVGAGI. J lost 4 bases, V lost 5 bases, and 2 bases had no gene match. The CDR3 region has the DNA TGTGCCAGCAGTGACAGGGAGAATCAGCCCCAGCATTTT. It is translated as CASSDRENQPQHF.

The CDR3 here is CASSSGTAVHQPQHF. The CDR3 region has the DNA TGTGCCAGCAGTTCCGGGACCGCGGTACATCAGCCCCAGCATTTT. The rearrangement links TRBV27 to TRBJ1-5, with a weak D call TRBD1 (5 bases). The V end was cut by 4 bases, the J end by 5 bases, with 15 bases between. The CDR3 consists of 15 residues. The germline CDR1 and CDR2 sequences are MNHEY and SMNVEV (reference sequence).

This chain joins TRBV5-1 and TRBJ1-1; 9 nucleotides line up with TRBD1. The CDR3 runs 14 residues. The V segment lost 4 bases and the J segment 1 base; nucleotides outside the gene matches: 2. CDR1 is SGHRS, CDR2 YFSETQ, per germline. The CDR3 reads CASSPDRGNTEAFF. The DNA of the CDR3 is TGCGCCAGCAGCCCGGACAGGGGGAACACTGAAGCTTTCTTT.

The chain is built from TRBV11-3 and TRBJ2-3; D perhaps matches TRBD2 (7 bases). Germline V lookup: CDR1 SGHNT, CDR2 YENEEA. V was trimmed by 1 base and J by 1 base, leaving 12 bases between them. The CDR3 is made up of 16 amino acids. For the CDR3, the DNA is TGTGCCAGCAGCTTAGGGGGGGGCTCGGGCACAGATACGCAGTATTTT. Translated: CASSLGGGSGTDTQYF. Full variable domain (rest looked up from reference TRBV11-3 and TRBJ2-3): EAGVVQSPRYKIIEKKQPVAFWCNPISGHNTLYWYLQNLGQGPELLIRYENEEAVDDSQLPKDRFSAERLKGVDSTLKIQPAELGDSAVYLCASSLGGGSGTDTQYFGPGTRLTVL.

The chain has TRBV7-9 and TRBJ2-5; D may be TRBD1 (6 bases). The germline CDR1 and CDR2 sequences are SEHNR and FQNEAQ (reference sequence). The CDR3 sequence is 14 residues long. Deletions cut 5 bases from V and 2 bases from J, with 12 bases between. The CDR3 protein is CASSTRQGQETQYF. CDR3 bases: TGTGCCAGCAGCACCAGGCAGGGGCAAGAGACCCAGTACTTC.

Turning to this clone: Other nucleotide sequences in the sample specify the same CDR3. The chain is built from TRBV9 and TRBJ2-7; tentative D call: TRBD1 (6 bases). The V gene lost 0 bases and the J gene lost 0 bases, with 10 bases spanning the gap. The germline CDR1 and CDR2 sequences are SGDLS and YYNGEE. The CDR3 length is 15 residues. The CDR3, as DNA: TGTGCCAGCAGCGTAGCCCCAGGGGCCTCCTACGAGCAGTACTTC. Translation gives CASSVAPGASYEQYF.

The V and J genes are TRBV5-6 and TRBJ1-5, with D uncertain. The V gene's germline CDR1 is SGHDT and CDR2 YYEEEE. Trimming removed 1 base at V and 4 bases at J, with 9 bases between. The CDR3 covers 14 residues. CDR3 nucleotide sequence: TGTGCCAGCAGCTTGAATTTGGCAAATCAGCCCCAGCATTTT. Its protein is CASSLNLANQPQHF.

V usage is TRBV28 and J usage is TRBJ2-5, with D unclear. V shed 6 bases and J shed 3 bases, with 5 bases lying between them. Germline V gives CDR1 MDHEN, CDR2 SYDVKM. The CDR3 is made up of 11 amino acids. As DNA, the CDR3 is TGTGCCAGCAGCCCCAAAGAGACCCAGTACTTC. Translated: CASSPKETQYF.

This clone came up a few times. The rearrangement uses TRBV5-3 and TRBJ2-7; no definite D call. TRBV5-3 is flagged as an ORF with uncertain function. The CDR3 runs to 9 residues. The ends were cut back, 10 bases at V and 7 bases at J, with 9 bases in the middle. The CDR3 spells CACLGEQYF. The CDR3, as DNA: TGTGCCTGTCTCGGAGAGCAGTACTTC.

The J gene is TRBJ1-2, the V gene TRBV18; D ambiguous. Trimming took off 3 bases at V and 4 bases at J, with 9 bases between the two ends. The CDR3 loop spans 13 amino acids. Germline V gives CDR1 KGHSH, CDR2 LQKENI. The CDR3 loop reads CASSPIEFYGYTF. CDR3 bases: TGTGCCAGCTCACCGATCGAGTTCTATGGCTACACCTTC.

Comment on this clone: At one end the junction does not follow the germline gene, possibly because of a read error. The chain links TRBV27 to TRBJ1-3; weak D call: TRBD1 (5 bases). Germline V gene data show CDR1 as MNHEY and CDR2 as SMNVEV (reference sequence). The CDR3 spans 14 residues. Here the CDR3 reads CTSRQTFSGNTIYF. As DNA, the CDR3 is TGTACCAGCAGACAGACATTCTCTGGAAACACCATATATTTT.

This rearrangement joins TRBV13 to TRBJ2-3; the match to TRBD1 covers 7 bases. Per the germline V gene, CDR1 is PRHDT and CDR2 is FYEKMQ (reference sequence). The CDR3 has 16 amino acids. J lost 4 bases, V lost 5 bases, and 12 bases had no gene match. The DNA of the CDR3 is TGTGCCAGCAGCGACTCCCGACAGGGACCATCAGATACGCAGTATTTT. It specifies CASSDSRQGPSDTQYF.

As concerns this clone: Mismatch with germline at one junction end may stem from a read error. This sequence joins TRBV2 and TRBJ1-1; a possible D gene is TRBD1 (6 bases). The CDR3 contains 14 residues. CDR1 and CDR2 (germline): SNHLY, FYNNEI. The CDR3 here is CASREGRGNTEAFF. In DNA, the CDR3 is TGTGCCAGCAGAGAAGGCAGGGGGAACACTGAAGCTTTCTTT.